The rows below give T cell receptor beta chains drawn from one sample of a study of blood T cell repertoires in COVID-19. Sequencing was performed with immunoSEQ multiplex PCR; in TCRdb, only in-frame clones are kept and a portion is missing. The sample records around 64,000 clones, 70% to 90% being singletons. Material: peripheral blood. These receptors were collected from a man in his thirties or forties with acute or convalescent COVID-19. The CDR3 runs from the conserved cysteine through the conserved F or W. D genes are given only for firm matches. Only some rows state a clone size, as once, few, many or a class for expanded clones.

v_call	j_call	clone_size	d_call	cdr3_nt	cdr3_aa
TRBV2	TRBJ2-2	-	-	TGTGCCAGCGGCCCGATCTACACCGGGGAGCTGTTTTTT	CASGPIYTGELFF
TRBV5-1	TRBJ2-2	-	-	TGCGCCAGCAGCTTGGAAACAGTGAACACCGGGGAGCTGTTTTTT	CASSLETVNTGELFF
TRBV2	TRBJ1-4	-	-	TGTGCCAGCAGTGAACGGGGGTGGGCTAATGAAAAACTGTTTTTT	CASSERGWANEKLFF
TRBV9	TRBJ1-1	-	-	TGTGCCAGCAGCGTAGTTAGGGGTGGCCAGTCTGAAGCTTTCTTT	CASSVVRGGQSEAFF
TRBV27	TRBJ2-2	-	-	TGTGCCAGCAGTCCTCTGGGGGCCGCGAACACCGGGGAGCTGTTTTTT	CASSPLGAANTGELFF
TRBV19	TRBJ1-3	-	-	TGTGCCAGTAGTTCGCAGGGTCGGGTCTCTGGAAACACCATATATTTT	CASSSQGRVSGNTIYF
TRBV7-7	TRBJ2-5	-	-	TGTGCTAGCAGCATAGACTCAGAGGGTACCCAGTACTTC	CASSIDSEGTQYF
TRBV12-3/TRBV12-4	TRBJ1-5	-	-	TGTGCCAGCAGTTTAAAGGGGGATCAGCCCCAGCATTTT	CASSLKGDQPQHF
TRBV6-5	TRBJ1-1	-	-	TGTGCCAGCAGCCCCCCGGGGACACGGAACACTGAAGCTTTCTTT	CASSPPGTRNTEAFF
TRBV4-3	TRBJ2-5	once	TRBD2	TGCGCCAGCAGCCAAGAGATGGGGACTAGCGGACCCCAAGAGACCCAGTACTTC	CASSQEMGTSGPQETQYF
TRBV20-1	TRBJ1-1	few	-	TGCAGTGCTAGAGAATTCTCCGAAGCTTTCTTT	CSAREFSEAFF
TRBV7-2	TRBJ2-1	-	TRBD1	TGTGCCAGCAGCTTAACAGGGGCTAGTGAGCAGTTCTTC	CASSLTGASEQFF
TRBV24-1	TRBJ1-5	-	-	TGTGCCACCAGTGACCGATACCGAGGGCCCCAGCATTTT	CATSDRYRGPQHF
TRBV18	TRBJ1-2	-	-	TGTGCCAGCTCACCGGGCATCACAGGCCAAGGGGTTGGCTACACCTTC	CASSPGITGQGVGYTF
TRBV20-1	TRBJ1-1	-	-	TGCAGTGTCAGTTTCACTGAAGCTTTCTTT	CSVSFTEAFF
TRBV7-2	TRBJ2-3	-	-	TGTGCCAGCAGCTTAAAACCCTCCAGGGGTCATGTTGCAGATACGCAGTATTTT	CASSLKPSRGHVADTQYF